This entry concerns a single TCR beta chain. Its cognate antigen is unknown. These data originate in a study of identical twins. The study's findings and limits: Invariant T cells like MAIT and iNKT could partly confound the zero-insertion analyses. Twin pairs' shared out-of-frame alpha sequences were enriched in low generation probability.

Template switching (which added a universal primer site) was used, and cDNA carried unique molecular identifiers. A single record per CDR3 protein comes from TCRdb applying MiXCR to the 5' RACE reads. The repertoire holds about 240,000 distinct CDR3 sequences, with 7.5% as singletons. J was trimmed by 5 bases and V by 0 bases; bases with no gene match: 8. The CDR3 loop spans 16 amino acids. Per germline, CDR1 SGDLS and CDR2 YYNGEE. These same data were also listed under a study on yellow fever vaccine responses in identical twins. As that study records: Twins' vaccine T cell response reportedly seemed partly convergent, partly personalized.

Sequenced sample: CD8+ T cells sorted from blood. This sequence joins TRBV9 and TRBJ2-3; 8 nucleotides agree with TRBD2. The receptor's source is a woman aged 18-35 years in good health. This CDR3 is CASSVVSGGLGDTQYF. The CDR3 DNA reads TGTGCCAGCAGCGTAGTATCGGGGGGGCTGGGAGATACGCAGTATTTT.